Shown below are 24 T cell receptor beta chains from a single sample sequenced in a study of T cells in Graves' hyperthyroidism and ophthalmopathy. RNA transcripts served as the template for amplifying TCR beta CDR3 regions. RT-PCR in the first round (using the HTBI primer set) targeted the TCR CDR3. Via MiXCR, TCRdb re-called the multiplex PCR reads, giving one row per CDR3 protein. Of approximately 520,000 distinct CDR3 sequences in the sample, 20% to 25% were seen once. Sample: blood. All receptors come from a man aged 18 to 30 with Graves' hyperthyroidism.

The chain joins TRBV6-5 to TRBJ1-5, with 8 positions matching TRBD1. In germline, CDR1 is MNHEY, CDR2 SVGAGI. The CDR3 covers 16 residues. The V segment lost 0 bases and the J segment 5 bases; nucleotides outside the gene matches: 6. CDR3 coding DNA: TGTGCCAGCAGTTACTCCGGACAGGGTTTGCATCAGCCCCAGCATTTT. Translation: CASSYSGQGLHQPQHF.

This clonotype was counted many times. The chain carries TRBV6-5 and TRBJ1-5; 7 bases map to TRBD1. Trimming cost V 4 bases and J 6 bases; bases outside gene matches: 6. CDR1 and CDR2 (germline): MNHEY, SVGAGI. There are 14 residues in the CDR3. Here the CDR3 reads CASSWTGGSQPQHF. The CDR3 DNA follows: TGTGCCAGCAGTTGGACAGGAGGGAGTCAGCCCCAGCATTTT.

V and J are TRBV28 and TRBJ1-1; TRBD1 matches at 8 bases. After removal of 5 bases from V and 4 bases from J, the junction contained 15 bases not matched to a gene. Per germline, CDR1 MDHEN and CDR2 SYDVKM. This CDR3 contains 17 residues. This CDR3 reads CASSPDRGQNGATEAFF. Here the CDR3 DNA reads TGTGCCAGCAGTCCCGACAGGGGCCAGAATGGGGCCACTGAAGCTTTCTTT.

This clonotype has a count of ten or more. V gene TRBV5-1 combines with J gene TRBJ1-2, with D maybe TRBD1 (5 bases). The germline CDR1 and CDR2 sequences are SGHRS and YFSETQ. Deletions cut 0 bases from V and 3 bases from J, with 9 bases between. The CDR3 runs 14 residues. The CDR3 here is CASSLAGDDYGYTF. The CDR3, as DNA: TGCGCCAGCAGCTTGGCTGGGGACGACTATGGCTACACCTTC. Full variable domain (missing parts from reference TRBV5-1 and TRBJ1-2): KAGVTQTPRYLIKTRGQQVTLSCSPISGHRSVSWYQQTPGQGLQFLFEYFSETQRNKGNFPGRFSGRQFSNSRSEMNVSTLELGDSALYLCASSLAGDDYGYTFGSGTRLTVV.

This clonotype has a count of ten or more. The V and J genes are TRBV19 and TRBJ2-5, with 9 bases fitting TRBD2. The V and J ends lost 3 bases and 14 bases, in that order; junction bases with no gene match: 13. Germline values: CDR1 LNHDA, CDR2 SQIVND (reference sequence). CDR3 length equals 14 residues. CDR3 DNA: TGTGCCAGTAGTATGAAGGCTAGCGGGGCCCTCGAATACTTC. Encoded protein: CASSMKASGALEYF.

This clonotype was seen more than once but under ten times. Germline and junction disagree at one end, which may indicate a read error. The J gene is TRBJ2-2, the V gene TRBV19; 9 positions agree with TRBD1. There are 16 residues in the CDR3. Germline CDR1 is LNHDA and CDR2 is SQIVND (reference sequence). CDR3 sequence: CASSHLQGANIGELFF. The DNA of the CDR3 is TGTGCCAGTAGTCACCTACAGGGGGCGAACATCGGGGAGCTGTTTTTT.

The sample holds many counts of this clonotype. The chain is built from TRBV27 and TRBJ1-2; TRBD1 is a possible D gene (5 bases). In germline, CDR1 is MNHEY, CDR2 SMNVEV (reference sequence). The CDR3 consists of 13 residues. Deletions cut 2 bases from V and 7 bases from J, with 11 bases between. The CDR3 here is CASSLGQGGGYTF. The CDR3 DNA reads TGTGCCAGCAGTTTAGGGCAGGGAGGTGGCTACACCTTC.

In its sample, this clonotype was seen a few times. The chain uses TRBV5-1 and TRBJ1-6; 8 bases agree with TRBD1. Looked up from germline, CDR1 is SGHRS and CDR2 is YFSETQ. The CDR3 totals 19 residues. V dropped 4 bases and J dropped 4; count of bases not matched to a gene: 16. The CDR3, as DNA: TGCGCCAGCAGCCCCTTCAGACCACCGGGACAGGATTATAATTCACCCCTCCACTTT. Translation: CASSPFRPPGQDYNSPLHF. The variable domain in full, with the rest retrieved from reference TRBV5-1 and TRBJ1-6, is KAGVTQTPRYLIKTRGQQVTLSCSPISGHRSVSWYQQTPGQGLQFLFEYFSETQRNKGNFPGRFSGRQFSNSRSEMNVSTLELGDSALYLCASSPFRPPGQDYNSPLHFGNGTRLTVT.

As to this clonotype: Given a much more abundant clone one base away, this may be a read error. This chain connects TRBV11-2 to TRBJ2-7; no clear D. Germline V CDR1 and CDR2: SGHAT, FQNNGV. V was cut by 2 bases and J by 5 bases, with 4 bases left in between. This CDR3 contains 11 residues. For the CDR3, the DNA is TGTGCCAGCAGCTTAATGGACGAGCAGTACTTC. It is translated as CASSLMDEQYF.

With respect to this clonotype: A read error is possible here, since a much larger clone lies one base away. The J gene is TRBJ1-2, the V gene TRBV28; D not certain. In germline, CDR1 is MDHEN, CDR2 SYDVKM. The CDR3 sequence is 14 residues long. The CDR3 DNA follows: TGTGCCAGCAGTTTGGGTCTCCGAGGGTATGGCTGCACCTTC. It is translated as CASSLGLRGYGCTF.

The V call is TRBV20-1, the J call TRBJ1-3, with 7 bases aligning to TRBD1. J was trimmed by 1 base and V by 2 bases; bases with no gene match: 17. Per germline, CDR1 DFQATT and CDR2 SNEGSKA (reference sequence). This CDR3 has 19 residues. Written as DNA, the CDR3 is TGCAGTGCTAGAAAAGATAGGGTACAGGGGACTCTATCTGGAAACACCATATATTTT. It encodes CSARKDRVQGTLSGNTIYF.

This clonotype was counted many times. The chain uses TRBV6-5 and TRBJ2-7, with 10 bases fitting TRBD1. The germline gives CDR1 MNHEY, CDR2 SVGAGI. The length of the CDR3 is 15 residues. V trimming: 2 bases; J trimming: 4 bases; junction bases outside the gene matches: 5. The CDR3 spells CASSYTGQGFYEQYF. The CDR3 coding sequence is TGTGCCAGCAGTTACACGGGACAGGGGTTTTACGAGCAGTACTTC.

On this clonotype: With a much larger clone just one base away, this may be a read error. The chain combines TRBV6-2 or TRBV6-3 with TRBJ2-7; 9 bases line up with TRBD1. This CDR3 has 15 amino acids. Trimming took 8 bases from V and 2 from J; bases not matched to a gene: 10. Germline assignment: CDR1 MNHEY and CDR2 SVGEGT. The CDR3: CASCHGGQGAYEQYF. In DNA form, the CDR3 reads TGTGCCAGCTGTCACGGGGGACAGGGAGCCTACGAGCAGTACTTC.

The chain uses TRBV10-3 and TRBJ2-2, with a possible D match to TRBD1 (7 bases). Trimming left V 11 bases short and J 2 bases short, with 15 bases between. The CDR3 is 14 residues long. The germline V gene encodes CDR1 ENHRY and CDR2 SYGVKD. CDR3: CAVGGQLNTGELFF. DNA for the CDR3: TGTGCCGTCGGGGGACAGCTTAACACCGGGGAGCTGTTTTTT.

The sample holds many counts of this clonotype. The CDR3 reads CSARWTGVKTPLHF. The CDR3 DNA sequence: TGCAGTGCTAGATGGACAGGGGTAAAGACACCCCTCCACTTT. V and J are TRBV20-1 and TRBJ1-6, with 9 bases fitting TRBD1. CDR1 DFQATT and CDR2 SNEGSKA come from the germline V gene (reference sequence). The length of the CDR3 is 14 residues. With V trimmed by 2 bases and J by 11 bases, 7 bases remained unmatched.

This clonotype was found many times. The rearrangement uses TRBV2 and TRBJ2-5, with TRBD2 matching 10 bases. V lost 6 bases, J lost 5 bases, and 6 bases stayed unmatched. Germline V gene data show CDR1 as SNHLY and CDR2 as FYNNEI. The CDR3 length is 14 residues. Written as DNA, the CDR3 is TGTGCCAGCAGACCGAGCGGGGGGGCGGAGACCCAGTACTTC. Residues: CASRPSGGAETQYF.

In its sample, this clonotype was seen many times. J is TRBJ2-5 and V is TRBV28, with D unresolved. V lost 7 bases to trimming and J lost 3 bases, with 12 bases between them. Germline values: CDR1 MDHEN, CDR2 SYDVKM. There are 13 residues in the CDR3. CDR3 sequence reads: CASTGLIEETQYF. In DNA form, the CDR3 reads TGTGCCAGCACCGGCCTCATAGAAGAGACCCAGTACTTC. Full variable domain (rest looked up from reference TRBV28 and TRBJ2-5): DVKVTQSSRYLVKRTGEKVFLECVQDMDHENMFWYRQDPGLGLRLIYFSYDVKMKEKGDIPEGYSVSREKKERFSLILESASTNQTSMYLCASTGLIEETQYFGPGTRLLVL.

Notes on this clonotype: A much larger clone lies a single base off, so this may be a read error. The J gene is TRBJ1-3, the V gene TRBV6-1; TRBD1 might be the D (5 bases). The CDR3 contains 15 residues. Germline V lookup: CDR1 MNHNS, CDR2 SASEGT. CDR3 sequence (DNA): TGTGCCAGCAGTCCGGGACCCTCCCCTGGAGACACCATATATTTT. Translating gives CASSPGPSPGDTIYF.

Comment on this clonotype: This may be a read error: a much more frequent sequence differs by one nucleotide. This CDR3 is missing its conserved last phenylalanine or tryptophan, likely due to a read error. The CDR3 DNA reads as TGTGCCAGCAGCCATCGGGACAGGCGGCTAGACTATGGCTACACCTAC. Protein: CASSHRDRRLDYGYTY. The V gene is TRBV4-2, the J gene TRBJ1-2, with 8 positions matching TRBD1. The CDR3 contains 16 residues. V shed 3 bases and J 3 bases; nucleotides not matched to a gene: 9. Germline CDR1 reads LGHNA; CDR2 reads YNFKEQ.

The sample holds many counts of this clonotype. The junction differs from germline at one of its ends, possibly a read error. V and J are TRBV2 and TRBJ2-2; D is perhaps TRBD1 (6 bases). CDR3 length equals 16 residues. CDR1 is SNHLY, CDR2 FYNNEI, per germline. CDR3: CASSKAPGQNTGELFF. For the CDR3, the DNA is TGTGCCAGCAGTAAAGCCCCGGGACAGAACACCGGGGAGCTGTTTTTT.

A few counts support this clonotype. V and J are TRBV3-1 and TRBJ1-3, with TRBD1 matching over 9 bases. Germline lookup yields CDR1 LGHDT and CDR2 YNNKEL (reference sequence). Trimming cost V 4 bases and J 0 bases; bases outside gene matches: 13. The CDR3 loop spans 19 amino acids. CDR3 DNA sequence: TGTGCCAGCAGCCTGGCCGGGACAGGGCTAAAACCCTCTGGAAACACCATATATTTT. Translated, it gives CASSLAGTGLKPSGNTIYF.

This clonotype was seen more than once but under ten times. The DNA of the CDR3 is TGTGCTAGTGGTTTGGTACGTCTGACACCGGAACAAGAGACCCAGTACTTC. Residues: CASGLVRLTPEQETQYF. The chain links TRBV12-5 to TRBJ2-5; D not resolved. V was trimmed by 0 bases and J by 2 bases, leaving 16 bases between them. Germline V gene data show CDR1 as LGHNT and CDR2 as FRNRAP. CDR3 length equals 17 residues.

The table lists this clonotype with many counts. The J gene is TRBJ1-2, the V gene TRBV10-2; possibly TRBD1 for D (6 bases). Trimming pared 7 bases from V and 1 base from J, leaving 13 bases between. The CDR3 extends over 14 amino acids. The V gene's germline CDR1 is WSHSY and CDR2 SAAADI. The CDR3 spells CASTAGVGNYGYTF. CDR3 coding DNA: TGCGCCAGCACCGCAGGGGTTGGTAACTATGGCTACACCTTC.

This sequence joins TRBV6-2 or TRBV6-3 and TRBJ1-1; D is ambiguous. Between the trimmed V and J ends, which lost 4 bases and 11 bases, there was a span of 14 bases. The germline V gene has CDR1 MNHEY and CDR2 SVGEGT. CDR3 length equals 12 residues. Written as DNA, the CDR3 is TGTGCCAGCAGTTCCCGACCAGTTGAGGCTTTCTTT. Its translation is CASSSRPVEAFF.